This T cell receptor beta chain was recorded in a study of cytomegalovirus exposure and HLA in healthy donors. Study overall: The roughly 120 validation repertoires matched the approximately 700 first-cohort repertoires in platform, a later analysis reported. General study findings and limits: The study put 150 to 200 TCR beta chains on its list as cytomegalovirus-associated.

Profiled with immunoSEQ multiplex PCR; TCRdb holds only in-frame clones, not every one. The sample shows about 190,000 clones, about 82% of them seen only once. J lost 3 bases, V lost 0 bases, and 8 bases had no gene match. The CDR3 extends over 16 amino acids. Germline V CDR1 and CDR2: LGHNA, YNFKEQ. In the case of this clone: The antigen is undetermined.

The V and J genes are TRBV4-2 and TRBJ2-7; 7 bases match TRBD1. The source material was PBMCs. This clonotype originated in a woman under 30 in good health and CMV-seronegative. DNA for the CDR3: TGTGCCAGCAGCCAAGATAGGGGGCAGGGGTACTACGAGCAGTACTTC. Translated: CASSQDRGQGYYEQYF.